Shown below are 28 T cell receptor beta chains from a single sample sequenced in a study of CD8+ T cells in alopecia areata. TCR sequencing used cDNA made by reverse transcription of extracted RNA. Assay: immunoSEQ multiplex PCR; the TCRdb copy retains only in-frame clones and omits some. The sample consists of 200,000 to 250,000 clones, 50% to 65% of them appearing once. This specimen consisted of CD4+ T cells sorted from blood, obtained at week 0. These receptors came from a human donor with alopecia areata.

The count of this clone is one. V and J are TRBV14 and TRBJ2-1; D is ambiguous. In germline, CDR1 is SGHDN, CDR2 FVKESK. The length of the CDR3 is 14 residues. The V end was cut by 8 bases, the J end by 2 bases, with 13 bases between. The CDR3 region is CASGNLVPYNEQFF. In DNA, the CDR3 is TGTGCCAGCGGGAACCTCGTCCCCTACAATGAGCAGTTCTTC.

This clone was picked up one time. The chain has TRBV6-1 and TRBJ2-7; 7 bases align to TRBD1. V shed 7 bases, J shed 3 bases, and the junction held 9 bases outside the gene matches. This CDR3 is 14 amino acids long. CDR1 is MNHNS, CDR2 SASEGT, per germline. Here the CDR3 DNA reads TGTGCCAGCACCCAAGGGGACAGCTACTACGAGCAGTACTTC. It is translated as CASTQGDSYYEQYF.

The rearrangement links TRBV9 to TRBJ2-3; D is uncertain. The CDR3 runs to 15 residues. V was cut by 0 bases and J by 0 bases, with 8 bases left in between. Germline V gives CDR1 SGDLS, CDR2 YYNGEE. CDR3 residues: CASSVGLASTDTQYF. CDR3 DNA sequence: TGTGCCAGCAGCGTAGGGTTGGCTAGCACAGATACGCAGTATTTT.

The chain recombines TRBV29-1 with TRBJ2-3; D ambiguous. The CDR3 runs to 11 residues. Germline CDR1 and CDR2: SQVTM and ANQGSEA. V lost 7 bases and J lost 2, with 7 bases in between. CDR3 protein: CSDGITDTQYF. The CDR3 DNA sequence: TGCAGCGACGGAATCACAGATACGCAGTATTTT.

This clone was counted only a few times. For the CDR3, the DNA is TGTGCCAGCAGCTTAAAGGCTTTAAACACCGGGGAGCTGTTTTTT. It is translated as CASSLKALNTGELFF. The chain recombines TRBV7-9 with TRBJ2-2; D is unresolved. Germline-derived CDR1 and CDR2 are SEHNR and FQNEAQ (reference sequence). The CDR3 covers 15 residues. V dropped 2 bases and J dropped 2 bases, with 9 bases sitting between them.

Comment on this clone: Other DNA sequences in the sample encode the same CDR3. V usage is TRBV27 and J usage is TRBJ1-5, with a weak D call TRBD1 (5 bases). Germline assignment: CDR1 MNHEY and CDR2 SMNVEV (reference sequence). The V gene lost 2 bases and the J gene lost 7 bases, with 9 bases spanning the gap. CDR3 length: 13 amino acids. As DNA, the CDR3 is TGTGCCAGCAGTTTACAGGGTAGACAGCCCCAGCATTTT. Residues: CASSLQGRQPQHF.

This clone was found once. This chain joins TRBV5-1 and TRBJ2-3; D is perhaps TRBD1 (6 bases). This CDR3 has 12 amino acids. V lost 5 bases and J 3 bases, leaving 7 bases between the germline ends. Germline V gives CDR1 SGHRS, CDR2 YFSETQ. The CDR3 sequence is CASRQGTDTQYF. The CDR3 DNA reads as TGCGCCAGCAGACAGGGTACAGATACGCAGTATTTT.

In DNA form, the CDR3 reads TGCGCCAGCAGCTTCGGCTACACAGATACGCAGTATTTT. As protein: CASSFGYTDTQYF. The chain joins TRBV5-1 to TRBJ2-3; D unresolved. V was trimmed by 2 bases and J by 2 bases, leaving 6 bases between them. The germline V gene has CDR1 SGHRS and CDR2 YFSETQ. This CDR3 is built from 13 residues. The whole variable domain, filled in from reference TRBV5-1 and TRBJ2-3, reads KAGVTQTPRYLIKTRGQQVTLSCSPISGHRSVSWYQQTPGQGLQFLFEYFSETQRNKGNFPGRFSGRQFSNSRSEMNVSTLELGDSALYLCASSFGYTDTQYFGPGTRLTVL.

The chain employs TRBV5-1 and TRBJ2-7; TRBD2 agrees at 13 bases. This CDR3 is 17 amino acids long. Germline-derived CDR1 and CDR2 are SGHRS and YFSETQ. V was pared by 4 bases and J by 7 bases, with 14 bases of the junction left unmatched. CDR3 sequence (DNA): TGCGCCAGCAGCCGACTAGCGGGGGGCTCCCCCCCTACGGAGCAGTACTTC. Its protein is CASSRLAGGSPPTEQYF.

The chain's CDR3 is CASSPSIGTGEYEQYF. CDR3 nucleotides: TGTGCCAGCAGCCCATCGATAGGGACAGGGGAGTACGAGCAGTACTTC. The chain couples TRBV9 to TRBJ2-7, with 10 nucleotides matching TRBD1. Germline-derived CDR1 and CDR2 are SGDLS and YYNGEE. V was pared by 4 bases and J by 4 bases, with 11 bases of the junction left unmatched. The CDR3 spans 16 residues.

This chain uses TRBV7-9 with TRBJ2-1; D gene unclear. Germline V gene data show CDR1 as SEHNR and CDR2 as FQNEAQ (reference sequence). The CDR3 consists of 16 residues. V was shortened by 5 bases and J by 1 base, with 15 bases between the two germline ends. The CDR3 bases are TGTGCCAGCAGCCCTAGGAGCTTCACGTCCTACAATGAGCAGTTCTTC. It codes for CASSPRSFTSYNEQFF.

As for this clone: In the same sample, other DNA sequences code for this CDR3. The genes are TRBV5-1 and TRBJ1-1, with D hard to call. Germline CDR1 SGHRS, CDR2 YFSETQ. V lost 1 base and J lost 1, with 8 bases in between. The length of the CDR3 is 14 residues. This chain's CDR3 is CASSLTPRNTEAFF. The CDR3 nucleotides are TGCGCCAGCAGCTTGACACCGAGGAACACTGAAGCTTTCTTT.

This chain uses TRBV4-1 with TRBJ2-5; TRBD2 matches 8 bases. CDR3 length: 13 residues. Trimming at V came to 4 bases and at J to 5 bases, leaving 3 bases not matched to a gene. Per germline, CDR1 MGHRA and CDR2 YSYEKL. CDR3 loop: CASSLGTRETQYF. The CDR3, as DNA: TGCGCCAGCAGCCTGGGGACTAGGGAGACCCAGTACTTC.

The table lists this clone with a few counts. V and J are TRBV19 and TRBJ2-1; a possible D gene is TRBD2 (6 bases). Germline V gene data show CDR1 as LNHDA and CDR2 as SQIVND (reference sequence). The ends were cut back, 7 bases at V and 3 bases at J, with 16 bases in the middle. The CDR3 extends over 15 amino acids. CDR3 region: CASIGRKAGYNEQFF. CDR3 nucleotide sequence: TGTGCCAGTATAGGGAGGAAAGCAGGCTACAATGAGCAGTTCTTC.

About this clone: Other DNA sequences in the sample encode the same CDR3. The CDR3 region has the DNA TGTGCCTGGGGACGGCTGAACACTGAAGCTTTCTTT. Protein: CAWGRLNTEAFF. The chain links TRBV30 to TRBJ1-1; D call uncertain. Germline CDR1 is GTSNPN and CDR2 is SVGIG (reference sequence). Trimming removed 5 bases at V and 0 bases at J, with 7 bases between. This CDR3 is built from 12 residues.

V is TRBV20-1 and J is TRBJ2-7; D is uncertain. This CDR3 spans 11 amino acids. Germline assignment: CDR1 DFQATT and CDR2 SNEGSKA (reference sequence). Trimming took 4 bases from V and 3 from J, leaving 7 bases between them. This CDR3 reads CSAKVDYEQYF. The CDR3 DNA sequence: TGCAGTGCTAAGGTGGACTACGAGCAGTACTTC.

The J gene is TRBJ1-6, the V gene TRBV25-1; TRBD1 agrees at 7 bases. CDR3 length: 16 amino acids. V shed 6 bases and J 8 bases; nucleotides not matched to a gene: 13. Germline V gives CDR1 MGHDK, CDR2 SYGVNS. In nucleotides, the CDR3 is TGTGCCAGCAGCGACTCTTTGACAGGGACAGATTCACCCCTCCACTTT. Translated: CASSDSLTGTDSPLHF.

The J gene is TRBJ2-1, the V gene TRBV7-2; D unclear. Germline values: CDR1 SGHTA, CDR2 FQGNSA. Between the trimmed V and J ends, which lost 3 bases and 6 bases, there was a span of 9 bases. CDR3 length equals 13 residues. Written as DNA, the CDR3 is TGTGCCAGCAGCTTCTCCATATCCAATGAGCAGTTCTTC. Its translation is CASSFSISNEQFF.

This chain connects TRBV18 to TRBJ2-3; no definite D call. Trimming took 0 bases from V and 6 from J, leaving 7 bases between them. This CDR3 comprises 13 residues. CDR1 and CDR2 from the germline V gene are KGHSH and LQKENI. CDR3 nucleotide sequence: TGTGCCAGCTCACCACCCGTAAGGGATACGCAGTATTTT. Protein: CASSPPVRDTQYF.

CDR3 loop: CASSPGPNEKLFF. The CDR3 DNA reads as TGCGCCAGCAGCCCGGGACCTAATGAAAAACTGTTTTTT. The chain has TRBV5-1 and TRBJ1-4; TRBD1 is a possible D gene (5 bases). Germline V gene sequence: CDR1 SGHRS, CDR2 YFSETQ. The CDR3 loop spans 13 amino acids. The germline V and J ends were trimmed by 4 bases and 3 bases, with 7 bases remaining between them.

The rearrangement uses TRBV29-1 and TRBJ1-3; TRBD1 might be the D (6 bases). CDR1 and CDR2 from the germline V gene are SQVTM and ANQGSEA. V lost 7 bases and J lost 2, with 18 bases in between. CDR3 length equals 15 residues. The CDR3 DNA follows: TGCAGCGCTTTGACATCGAGGGGGGCTGGAAACACCATATATTTT. Protein product: CSALTSRGAGNTIYF. Drawing the rest from reference TRBV29-1 and TRBJ1-3, the complete variable domain is SAVISQKPSRDICQRGTSLTIQCQVDSQVTMMFWYRQQPGQSLTLIATANQGSEATYESGFVIDKFPISRPNLTFSTLTVSNMSPEDSSIYLCSALTSRGAGNTIYFGEGSWLTVV.

The chain links TRBV7-9 to TRBJ2-7, with D maybe TRBD2 (5 bases). Germline assignment: CDR1 SEHNR and CDR2 FQNEAQ (reference sequence). Deletions cut 2 bases from V and 0 bases from J, with 17 bases between. The CDR3 loop spans 17 amino acids. DNA of the CDR3: TGTGCCAGCAGCTTATGGAAGGGAGCGAGGAGCTCCTACGAGCAGTACTTC. Its translation: CASSLWKGARSSYEQYF. The full variable domain, in which reference TRBV7-9 and TRBJ2-7 provide the parts outside the CDR3, is DTGVSQNPRHKITKRGQNVTFRCDPISEHNRLYWYRQTLGQGPEFLTYFQNEAQLEKSRLLSDRFSAERPKGSFSTLEIQRTEQGDSAMYLCASSLWKGARSSYEQYFGPGTRLTVT.

V usage is TRBV30 and J usage is TRBJ1-4; a weak D match, TRBD1 (5 bases). The germline CDR1 and CDR2 sequences are GTSNPN and SVGIG (reference sequence). CDR3 length: 13 residues. V was trimmed by 3 bases and J by 8 bases, leaving 13 bases between them. CDR3 sequence (DNA): TGTGCCTGGAGCTACGACAGCCGGGAAAAACTGTTTTTT. Its translation: CAWSYDSREKLFF. Combining the CDR3 with reference TRBV30 and TRBJ1-4 gives the whole variable domain SQTIHQWPATLVQPVGSPLSLECTVEGTSNPNLYWYRQAAGRGLQLLFYSVGIGQISSEVPQNLSASRPQDRQFILSSKKLLLSDSGFYLCAWSYDSREKLFFGSGTQLSVL.

This clone was recorded a few times. The chain employs TRBV10-3 and TRBJ2-1, with TRBD2 matching 7 bases. Germline CDR1 reads ENHRY; CDR2 reads SYGVKD. The trim removed 2 bases at V and 7 bases at J, leaving 5 bases unmatched. The length of the CDR3 is 14 residues. The CDR3 sequence: CAISERGGENEQFF. For the CDR3, the DNA is TGTGCCATCAGTGAGAGGGGAGGGGAGAATGAGCAGTTCTTC.

This clone was seen more than once but under ten times. The genes are TRBV19 and TRBJ1-2; no definite D call. The V end lost 8 bases, the J end lost 0 bases, and 13 bases lay between the germline ends. Per germline, CDR1 LNHDA and CDR2 SQIVND (reference sequence). The CDR3 runs to 14 residues. The CDR3 sequence is CASSVGRANYGYTF. CDR3 nucleotides: TGTGCCAGTTCCGTTGGGCGGGCTAACTATGGCTACACCTTC. Using reference TRBV19 and TRBJ1-2 for the parts outside the CDR3, the full variable domain is DGGITQSPKYLFRKEGQNVTLSCEQNLNHDAMYWYRQDPGQGLRLIYYSQIVNDFQKGDIAEGYSVSREKKESFPLTVTSAQKNPTAFYLCASSVGRANYGYTFGSGTRLTVV.

The chain employs TRBV7-9 and TRBJ1-2; no clear D. The CDR3 runs to 12 residues. Trimming cost V 5 bases and J 4 bases, with 8 bases left between them. CDR1 SEHNR and CDR2 FQNEAQ come from the germline V gene (reference sequence). The CDR3 protein is CASSTGVYGYTF. The CDR3 region has the DNA TGTGCCAGCAGCACCGGGGTCTATGGCTACACCTTC.

The chain joins TRBV30 to TRBJ1-5; D may be TRBD1 (5 bases). The CDR3 sequence is 11 residues long. Germline assignment: CDR1 GTSNPN and CDR2 SVGIG (reference sequence). Trimming pared 3 bases from V and 14 bases from J, leaving 14 bases between. DNA of the CDR3: TGTGCCTGGAGGGATACCGGGACCGAGCATTTT. Translation: CAWRDTGTEHF.

This clone has more than one count but fewer than ten. The chain joins TRBV7-9 to TRBJ2-5, with D perhaps TRBD1 or TRBD2 (8 bases each). V was shortened by 5 bases and J by 4 bases, with 17 bases between the two germline ends. In germline, CDR1 is SEHNR, CDR2 FQNEAQ (reference sequence). The CDR3 has 15 amino acids. The CDR3 spells CASSVTGAGGETQYF. CDR3 coding DNA: TGTGCCAGCAGCGTGACAGGGGCGGGGGGAGAGACCCAGTACTTC.